One sample yielded the 15 T cell receptor beta chains listed below, sequenced in a study of T cells after somatic rescue of genetic block. Data came from immunoSEQ multiplex PCR; TCRdb stores just in-frame clones and leaves some out. The sample comprises 14,000 to 15,000 clones, around three quarters of which are singletons, and about 14% rests with the top ten. Sequenced sample: peripheral blood mononuclear cells (PBMCs). All receptors come from a boy aged 10-17 years.

The rearrangement joins TRBV4-1 to TRBJ1-2; 8 nucleotides agree with TRBD1. The ends lost 4 bases at V and 4 bases at J; junction bases unmatched: 11. Germline lookup yields CDR1 MGHRA and CDR2 YSYEKL. There are 16 residues in the CDR3. The CDR3 DNA follows: TGCGCCAGCAGCCTATCTCAGACAGGGGTTTCCTATGGCTACACCTTC. It is translated as CASSLSQTGVSYGYTF.

The V call is TRBV29-1, the J call TRBJ2-1; D ambiguous. Trimming pared 6 bases from V and 4 bases from J, leaving 10 bases between. This CDR3 is built from 12 residues. The V gene's germline CDR1 is SQVTM and CDR2 ANQGSEA. This CDR3 is CSVTSGYNEQFF. The CDR3 DNA follows: TGCAGCGTAACAAGTGGATACAATGAGCAGTTCTTC.

V usage is TRBV7-6 and J usage is TRBJ2-7; D gene ambiguous. The length of the CDR3 is 15 residues. Looked up from germline, CDR1 is SGHVS and CDR2 is FNYEAQ. Trimming pared 4 bases from V and 2 bases from J, leaving 15 bases between. The CDR3: CASSYNPSFAYEQYF. In nucleotides, the CDR3 is TGTGCCAGCAGCTATAACCCTAGTTTTGCCTACGAGCAGTACTTC.

This clone is medium-sized by share. The chain carries TRBV5-1 and TRBJ2-7; possible D gene TRBD1, 6 bases. The ends were cut back, 4 bases at V and 2 bases at J, with 16 bases in the middle. Per the germline V gene, CDR1 is SGHRS and CDR2 is YFSETQ. This CDR3 is built from 15 residues. In DNA form, the CDR3 reads TGCGCCAGCAGCCCGGCTCCGGGACAAACCTACGAGCAGTACTTC. This gives the protein CASSPAPGQTYEQYF.

This clone was seen only a few times. The V gene is TRBV5-8, the J gene TRBJ1-2; unclear D gene. The CDR3 is 15 residues long. Germline V gene sequence: CDR1 SGHTS, CDR2 YDEGEE. V was clipped by 1 base and J by 0 bases, with 10 bases between them. The CDR3 loop is CASSLYDSSNYGYTF. The DNA for the CDR3 is TGTGCCAGCAGCTTGTATGACTCATCTAACTATGGCTACACCTTC.

This clone was observed a few times. The chain uses TRBV7-2 and TRBJ2-3; D not certain. This CDR3 contains 13 residues. Germline lookup yields CDR1 SGHTA and CDR2 FQGNSA. Between the trimmed V and J ends, which lost 3 bases and 1 base, there was a span of 5 bases. CDR3: CASSFTGTDTQYF. The CDR3 DNA reads as TGTGCCAGCAGCTTTACGGGCACAGATACGCAGTATTTT.

The rearrangement uses TRBV5-1 and TRBJ2-2; TRBD2 matches 11 bases. V shed 1 base and J 1 base; nucleotides not matched to a gene: 9. CDR1 is SGHRS and CDR2 is YFSETQ in the germline V gene. The CDR3 extends over 19 amino acids. The chain's CDR3 is CASSLWALGLAENTGELFF. CDR3 bases: TGCGCCAGCAGCTTGTGGGCCTTGGGACTAGCGGAGAACACCGGGGAGCTGTTTTTT.

The rearrangement joins TRBV11-3 to TRBJ1-5; no clear D gene. With 3 bases removed from V and 7 bases from J, the gap between germline ends came to 7 bases. The CDR3 runs to 12 residues. Germline lookup yields CDR1 SGHNT and CDR2 YENEEA. DNA for the CDR3: TGTGCCAGCAGCTTCGGAACCCAGCCCCAGCATTTT. It is translated as CASSFGTQPQHF.

This clone was seen a few times. The V and J genes are TRBV29-1 and TRBJ1-2, with a possible D match to TRBD1 (5 bases). CDR3 length equals 13 residues. Germline values: CDR1 SQVTM, CDR2 ANQGSEA. V was shortened by 6 bases and J by 1 base, with 12 bases between the two germline ends. This CDR3 is CSVEGQVNYGYTF. DNA for the CDR3: TGCAGCGTCGAGGGGCAGGTTAACTATGGCTACACCTTC.

This clone was recorded a few times. The rearrangement joins TRBV9 to TRBJ2-5; perhaps TRBD2 as D (6 bases). Germline assignment: CDR1 SGDLS and CDR2 YYNGEE. The CDR3 runs to 14 residues. The V end lost 4 bases, the J end lost 2 bases, and 12 bases lay between the germline ends. The CDR3 DNA reads as TGTGCCAGCAGCCCGGGACTGTTTCAAGAGACCCAGTACTTC. This encodes CASSPGLFQETQYF.

V gene TRBV30 combines with J gene TRBJ2-3; TRBD2 matches 10 bases. CDR3 length: 17 amino acids. Germline trimming cut 0 bases from V and 0 bases from J; bases unmatched to any gene: 6. Germline assignment: CDR1 GTSNPN and CDR2 SVGIG (reference sequence). The CDR3 reads CAWSVPGLAASTDTQYF. The CDR3 DNA follows: TGTGCCTGGAGTGTACCTGGACTAGCGGCTAGCACAGATACGCAGTATTTT.

The J gene is TRBJ2-7, the V gene TRBV5-8, with D unresolved. Germline lookup yields CDR1 SGHTS and CDR2 YDEGEE. This CDR3 is built from 13 residues. Between the trimmed V and J ends, which lost 0 bases and 3 bases, there was a span of 7 bases. In DNA form, the CDR3 reads TGTGCCAGCAGCTTGGACAGAGTCTACGAGCAGTACTTC. This encodes CASSLDRVYEQYF.

Notes on this clone: Other DNA variants within this sample encode the same CDR3. CDR3 residues: CASSHRTLNEKLFF. CDR3 sequence (DNA): TGTGCCAGCTCACATAGGACCCTTAATGAAAAACTGTTTTTT. V is TRBV18 and J is TRBJ1-4; no clear D gene. The CDR3 loop spans 14 amino acids. From germline, CDR1 is KGHSH and CDR2 LQKENI. The V end lost 4 bases, the J end lost 4 bases, and 10 bases lay between the germline ends.

The rearrangement joins TRBV6-5 to TRBJ1-2; D remains unclear. The ends were cut back, 5 bases at V and 8 bases at J, with 21 bases in the middle. CDR1 and CDR2 (germline): MNHEY, SVGAGI. There are 15 residues in the CDR3. In DNA form, the CDR3 reads TGTGCCAGCAGTAACCCACCGGGCTCCGTGGGGGGCTACACCTTC. This encodes CASSNPPGSVGGYTF.

The V gene is TRBV5-6, the J gene TRBJ2-2; D remains ambiguous. The CDR3 runs 14 residues. Looked up from germline, CDR1 is SGHDT and CDR2 is YYEEEE. V was pared by 0 bases and J by 2 bases, with 5 bases between. The CDR3 spells CASSLADNTGELFF. CDR3 coding DNA: TGTGCCAGCAGCTTGGCCGACAACACCGGGGAGCTGTTTTTT. Drawing the rest from reference TRBV5-6 and TRBJ2-2, the complete variable domain is DAGVTQSPTHLIKTRGQQVTLRCSPKSGHDTVSWYQQALGQGPQFIFQYYEEEERQRGNFPDRFSGHQFPNYSSELNVNALLLGDSALYLCASSLADNTGELFFGEGSRLTVL.